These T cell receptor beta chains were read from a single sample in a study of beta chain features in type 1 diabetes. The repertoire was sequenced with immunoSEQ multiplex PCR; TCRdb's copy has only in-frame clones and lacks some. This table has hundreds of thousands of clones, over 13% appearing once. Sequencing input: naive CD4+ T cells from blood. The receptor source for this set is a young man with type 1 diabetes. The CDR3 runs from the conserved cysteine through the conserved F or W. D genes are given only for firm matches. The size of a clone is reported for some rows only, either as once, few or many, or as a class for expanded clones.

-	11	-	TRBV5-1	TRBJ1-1	TGCGCCAGCAGTCTAAACACTGAAGCTTTCTTT	CASSLNTEAFF
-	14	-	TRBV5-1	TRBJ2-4	TGCGCCAGCAGCTTGGTGGCAGGGTTAAACATTCAGTACTTC	CASSLVAGLNIQYF
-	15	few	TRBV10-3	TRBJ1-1	TGTGCCACCCGAGCAGGAGGCAGCAAGGGGACTGAAGCTTTCTTT	CATRAGGSKGTEAFF
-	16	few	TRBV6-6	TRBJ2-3	TGTGCCAGCAGTCCAACTAGACTAAGCACGGCAGATACGCAGTATTTT	CASSPTRLSTADTQYF
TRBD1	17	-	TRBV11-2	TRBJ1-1	TGTGCCAGCAGCTTAGATTTCGTCGACAGGGGTTGGACTGAAGCTTTCTTT	CASSLDFVDRGWTEAFF
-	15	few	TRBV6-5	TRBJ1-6	TGTGCCAGCAGTTACGGGGGGACACTCGATTCACCCCTCCACTTT	CASSYGGTLDSPLHF
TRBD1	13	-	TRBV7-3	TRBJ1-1	TGTGCCAGCAGCTTAGGGACAGGGGCTGAAGCTTTCTTT	CASSLGTGAEAFF
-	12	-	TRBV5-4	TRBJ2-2	TGTGCCAGCAGCTGGACTGAAGGGGAGCTGTTTTTT	CASSWTEGELFF
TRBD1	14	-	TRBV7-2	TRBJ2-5	TGTGCCAGCAGCGTAAGACAGGGCCGAGAGACCCAGTACTTC	CASSVRQGRETQYF
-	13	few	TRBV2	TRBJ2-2	TGTGCCAGCAGACAGGGTGACACCGGGGAGCTGTTTTTT	CASRQGDTGELFF
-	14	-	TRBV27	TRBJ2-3	TGTGCCAGCACCCCTTTTGGGGGTACAGATACGCAGTATTTT	CASTPFGGTDTQYF
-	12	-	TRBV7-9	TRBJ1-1	TGTGCCAGCAGCCGAACGGACAGTGAAGCTTTCTTT	CASSRTDSEAFF
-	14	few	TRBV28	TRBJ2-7	TGTGCCAGCAGCCGCTCTAGGCACCCCTACGAGCAGTACTTC	CASSRSRHPYEQYF
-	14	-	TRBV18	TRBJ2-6	TGTGCCAGCTCAAGGAACTCTGGGGCCAACGTCCTGACTTTC	CASSRNSGANVLTF
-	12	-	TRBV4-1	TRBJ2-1	TGCGCCAGCAGCCAACTGGGGAATGAGCAGTTCTTC	CASSQLGNEQFF